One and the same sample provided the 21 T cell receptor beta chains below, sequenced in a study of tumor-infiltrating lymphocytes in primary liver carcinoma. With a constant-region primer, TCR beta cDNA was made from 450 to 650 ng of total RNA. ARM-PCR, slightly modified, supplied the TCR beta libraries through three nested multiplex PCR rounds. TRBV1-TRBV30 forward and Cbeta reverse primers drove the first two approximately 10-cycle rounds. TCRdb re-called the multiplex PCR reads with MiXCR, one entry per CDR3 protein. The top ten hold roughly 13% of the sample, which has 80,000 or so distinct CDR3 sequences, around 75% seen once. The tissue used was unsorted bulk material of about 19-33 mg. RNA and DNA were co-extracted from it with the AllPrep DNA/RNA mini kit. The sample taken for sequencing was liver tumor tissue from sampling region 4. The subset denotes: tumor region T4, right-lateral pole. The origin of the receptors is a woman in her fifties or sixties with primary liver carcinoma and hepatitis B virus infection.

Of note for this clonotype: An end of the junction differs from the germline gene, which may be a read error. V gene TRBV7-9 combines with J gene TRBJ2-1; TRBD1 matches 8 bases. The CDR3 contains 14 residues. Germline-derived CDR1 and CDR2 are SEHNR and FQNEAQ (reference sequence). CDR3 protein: CANSLGDRGDEQFF. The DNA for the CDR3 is TGTGCCAACAGCTTAGGTGACAGGGGTGATGAGCAGTTCTTC. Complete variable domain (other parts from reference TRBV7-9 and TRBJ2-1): DTGVSQNPRHKITKRGQNVTFRCDPISEHNRLYWYRQTLGQGPEFLTYFQNEAQLEKSRLLSDRFSAERPKGSFSTLEIQRTEQGDSAMYLCANSLGDRGDEQFFGPGTRLTVL.

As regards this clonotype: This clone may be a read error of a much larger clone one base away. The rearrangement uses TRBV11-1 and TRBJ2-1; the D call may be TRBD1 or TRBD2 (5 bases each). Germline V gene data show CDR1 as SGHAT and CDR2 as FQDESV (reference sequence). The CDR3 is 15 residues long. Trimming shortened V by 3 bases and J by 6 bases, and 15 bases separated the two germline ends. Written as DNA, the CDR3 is TGTGCCAGCAGCTTCCAGGGACCGCTGGCCAATGAGCAGTTCTTC. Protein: CASSFQGPLANEQFF.

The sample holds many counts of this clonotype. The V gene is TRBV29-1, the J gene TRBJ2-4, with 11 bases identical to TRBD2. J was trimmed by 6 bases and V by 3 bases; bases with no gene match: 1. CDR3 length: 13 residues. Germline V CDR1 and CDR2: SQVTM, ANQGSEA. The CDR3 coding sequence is TGCAGCGTTGAGGGGACTAGCGGAAACATTCAGTACTTC. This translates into CSVEGTSGNIQYF.

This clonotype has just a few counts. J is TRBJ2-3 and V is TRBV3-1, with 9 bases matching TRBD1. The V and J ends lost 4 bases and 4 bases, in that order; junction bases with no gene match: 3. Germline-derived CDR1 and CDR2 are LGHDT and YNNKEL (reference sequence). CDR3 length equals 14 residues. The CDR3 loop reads CASSPGQGADTQYF. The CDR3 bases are TGTGCCAGCAGCCCGGGACAGGGCGCAGATACGCAGTATTTT.

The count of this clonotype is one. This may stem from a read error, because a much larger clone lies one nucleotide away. CDR3 sequence reads: CAISLGDISYEQYF. CDR3 in DNA: TGTGCCATCAGCTTAGGAGACATCTCCTACGAGCAGTACTTC. The gene calls are TRBV7-9 and TRBJ2-7, with D hard to call. Germline values: CDR1 SEHNR, CDR2 FQNEAQ (reference sequence). This CDR3 contains 14 residues.

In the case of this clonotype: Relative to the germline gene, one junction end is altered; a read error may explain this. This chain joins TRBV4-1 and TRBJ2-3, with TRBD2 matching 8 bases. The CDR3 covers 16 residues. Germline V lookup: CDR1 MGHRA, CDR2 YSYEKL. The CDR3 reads CAGSLGTSGYTDTQYF. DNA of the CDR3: TGCGCCGGCAGCCTTGGGACTAGTGGATACACAGATACGCAGTATTTT.

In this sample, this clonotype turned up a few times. CDR3 region: CASSIPGPAANEQFF. The CDR3 DNA sequence: TGTGCCAGCAGCATACCGGGACCCGCCGCCAATGAGCAGTTCTTC. The chain recombines TRBV7-2 with TRBJ2-1; D is possibly TRBD1 or TRBD2 (5 bases each). Trimming removed 5 bases at V and 6 bases at J, with 17 bases between. The CDR3 is made up of 15 amino acids. CDR1 is SGHTA, CDR2 FQGNSA, per germline. Variable domain in full (rest from reference TRBV7-2 and TRBJ2-1): GAGVSQSPSNKVTEKGKDVELRCDPISGHTALYWYRQSLGQGLEFLIYFQGNSAPDKSGLPSDRFSAERTGGSVSTLTIQRTQQEDSAVYLCASSIPGPAANEQFFGPGTRLTVL.

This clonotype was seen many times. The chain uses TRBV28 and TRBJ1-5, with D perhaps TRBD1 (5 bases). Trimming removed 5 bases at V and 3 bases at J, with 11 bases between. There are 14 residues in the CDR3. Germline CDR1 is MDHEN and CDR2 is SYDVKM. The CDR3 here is CASSPREVNQPQHF. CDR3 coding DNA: TGTGCCAGCAGTCCCAGGGAAGTCAATCAGCCCCAGCATTTT. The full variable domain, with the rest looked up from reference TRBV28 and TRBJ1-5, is DVKVTQSSRYLVKRTGEKVFLECVQDMDHENMFWYRQDPGLGLRLIYFSYDVKMKEKGDIPEGYSVSREKKERFSLILESASTNQTSMYLCASSPREVNQPQHFGDGTRLSIL.

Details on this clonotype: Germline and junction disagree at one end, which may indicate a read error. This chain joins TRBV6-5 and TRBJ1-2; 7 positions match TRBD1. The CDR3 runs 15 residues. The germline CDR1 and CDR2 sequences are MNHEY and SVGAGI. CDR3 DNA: TGTGCCAGTACCCAGAAGTTGACAGGGACGGGTGACTACACTTTC. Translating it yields CASTQKLTGTGDYTF.

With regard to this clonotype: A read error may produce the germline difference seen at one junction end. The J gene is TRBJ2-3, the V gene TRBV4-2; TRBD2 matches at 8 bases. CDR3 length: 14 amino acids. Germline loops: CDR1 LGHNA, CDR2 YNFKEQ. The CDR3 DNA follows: TGTGTCAGCAGCCCGAGACTAGCGCCAGATACACAGTATTTT. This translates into CVSSPRLAPDTQYF.

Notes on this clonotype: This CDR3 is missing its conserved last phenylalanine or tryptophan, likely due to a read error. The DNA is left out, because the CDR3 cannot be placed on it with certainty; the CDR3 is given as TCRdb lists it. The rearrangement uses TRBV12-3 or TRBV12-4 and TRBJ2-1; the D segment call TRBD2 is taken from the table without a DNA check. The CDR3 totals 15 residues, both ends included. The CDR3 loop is CASTRVRGDYIEQLI.

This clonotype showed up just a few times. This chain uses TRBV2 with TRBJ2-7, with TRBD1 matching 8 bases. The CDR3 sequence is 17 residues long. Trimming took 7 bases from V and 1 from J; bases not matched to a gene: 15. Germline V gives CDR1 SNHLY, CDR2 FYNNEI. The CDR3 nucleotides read TGTGCCAGCAATACGGACAGGGAGCACAGGAGGTCCTACGAGCAGTACTTC. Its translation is CASNTDREHRRSYEQYF.

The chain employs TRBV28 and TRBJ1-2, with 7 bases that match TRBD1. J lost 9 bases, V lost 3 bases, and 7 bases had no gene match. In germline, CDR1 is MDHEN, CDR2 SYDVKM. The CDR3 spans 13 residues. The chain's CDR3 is CASSFRQGVRYTF. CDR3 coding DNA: TGTGCCAGCAGTTTTCGACAGGGTGTTCGCTACACCTTC.

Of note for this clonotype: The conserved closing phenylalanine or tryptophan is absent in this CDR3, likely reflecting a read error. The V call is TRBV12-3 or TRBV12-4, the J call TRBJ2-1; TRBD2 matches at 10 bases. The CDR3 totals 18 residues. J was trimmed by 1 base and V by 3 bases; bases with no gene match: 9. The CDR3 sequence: CASSLKREGRRSYNEQFL. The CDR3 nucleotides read TGTGCCAGCAGTTTGAAGCGGGAGGGCCGCCGATCCTACAATGAGCAGTTCCTC.

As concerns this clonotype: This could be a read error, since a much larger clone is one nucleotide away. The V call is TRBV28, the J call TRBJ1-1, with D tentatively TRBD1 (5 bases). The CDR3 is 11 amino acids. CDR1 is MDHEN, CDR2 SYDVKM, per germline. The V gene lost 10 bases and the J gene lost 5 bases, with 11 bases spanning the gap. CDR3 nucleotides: TGTGCCAACAGGAAGGGGACTGAAGCTTTCTTT. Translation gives CANRKGTEAFF.

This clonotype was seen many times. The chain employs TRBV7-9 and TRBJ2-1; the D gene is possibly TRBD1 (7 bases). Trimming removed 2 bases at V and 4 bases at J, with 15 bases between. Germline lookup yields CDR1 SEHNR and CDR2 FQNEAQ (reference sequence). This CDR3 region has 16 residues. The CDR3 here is CASSLRGTEGYNEQFF. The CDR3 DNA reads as TGTGCCAGCAGCTTACGGGGGACAGAAGGGTACAATGAGCAGTTCTTC.

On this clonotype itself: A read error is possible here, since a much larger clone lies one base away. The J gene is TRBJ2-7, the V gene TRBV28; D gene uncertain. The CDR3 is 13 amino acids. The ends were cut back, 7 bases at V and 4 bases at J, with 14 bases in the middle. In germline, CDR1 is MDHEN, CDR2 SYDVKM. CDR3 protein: CASTLLSIYEQYF. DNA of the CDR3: TGTGCCAGCACCCTATTAAGTATTTACGAGCAGTACTTC.

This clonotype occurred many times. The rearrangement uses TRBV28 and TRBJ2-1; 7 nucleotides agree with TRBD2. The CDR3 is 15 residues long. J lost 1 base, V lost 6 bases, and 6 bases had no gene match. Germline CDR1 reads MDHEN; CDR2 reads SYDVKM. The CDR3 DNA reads TGTGCCAGCAGCCTAGCGGAGGGATCCTACAATGAGCAGTTCTTC. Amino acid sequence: CASSLAEGSYNEQFF.

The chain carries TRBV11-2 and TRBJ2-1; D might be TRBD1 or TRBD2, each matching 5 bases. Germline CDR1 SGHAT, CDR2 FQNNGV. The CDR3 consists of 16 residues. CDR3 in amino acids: CANRRLNPEVANEQFF. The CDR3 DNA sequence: TGTGCTAACAGGCGACTAAACCCCGAGGTTGCCAATGAGCAGTTCTTC.

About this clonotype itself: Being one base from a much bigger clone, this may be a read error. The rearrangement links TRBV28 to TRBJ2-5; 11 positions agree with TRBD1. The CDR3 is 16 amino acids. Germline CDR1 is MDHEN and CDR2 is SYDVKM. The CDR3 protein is CASNLGQGAYQETQYF. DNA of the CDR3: TGTGCCAGCAATTTAGGACAGGGGGCGTACCAAGAGACCCAGTACTTC.

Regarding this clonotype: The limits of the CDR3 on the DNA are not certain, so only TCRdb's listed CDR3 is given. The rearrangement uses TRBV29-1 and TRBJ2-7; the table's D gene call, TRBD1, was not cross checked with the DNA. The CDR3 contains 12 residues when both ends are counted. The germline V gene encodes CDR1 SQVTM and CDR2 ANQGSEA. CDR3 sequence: CSVGPGSYEQYF.